This TCR beta chain was retrieved from a study of beta chain features in type 1 diabetes. This clone was seen a handful of times. Sorted cells reached over 95% purity in every population. Germline V gene lookup returns CDR1 KGHSH and CDR2 LQKENI. CDR3 length: 14 amino acids. Trimming removed 2 bases from V and 0 bases from J, with 5 bases in between. As every portion of the isolated RNA was reverse transcribed, the sequencing read expressed TCRB transcripts. The table came from immunoSEQ multiplex PCR; TCRdb's copy has only in-frame clones and leaves some out. Found here are hundreds of thousands of clones, less than 20% of them singletons; the top ten hold about 0.086%.

The chain has TRBV18 and TRBJ1-5; no firm D call. The clonotype comes from a man between 18 and 29 years old in good health. Sequencing was carried out using naive CD4+ T cells from blood. The CDR3 reads CASSPSTSNQPQHF. The CDR3 bases are TGTGCCAGCTCACCATCGACTAGCAATCAGCCCCAGCATTTT. The variable domain in full, completed from reference TRBV18 and TRBJ1-5, reads NAGVMQNPRHLVRRRGQEARLRCSPMKGHSHVYWYRQLPEEGLKFMVYLQKENIIDESGMPKERFSAEFPKEGPSILRIQQVVRGDSAAYFCASSPSTSNQPQHFGDGTRLSIL.